This record concerns one T cell receptor (beta chain) sequence. V shed 7 bases, J shed 8 bases, and the junction held 12 bases outside the gene matches. The length of the CDR3 is 14 residues. Germline CDR1 is MDHEN and CDR2 is SYDVKM. The data stem from a study of cytomegalovirus exposure and HLA in healthy donors. The assay was immunoSEQ multiplex PCR, and TCRdb's table has in-frame clones only and misses some. The sample includes roughly 260,000 clones, about 83% of them seen just once. The receptor's source is a man between 18 and 35 years old in good health and CMV-seronegative. V and J are TRBV28 and TRBJ1-2, with TRBD1 identical over 8 bases. Sequencing was performed on PBMCs. The CDR3 here is CASTTSQGVGGYTF. CDR3 DNA: TGTGCCAGCACTACTTCACAGGGGGTTGGAGGCTACACCTTC.